Below are 16 T cell receptor beta chains sequenced from a single sample in a study of CXCR3-negative and CXCR3-positive naive CD8 T cells. TRB cDNA was prepared as libraries by UMI-labeled 5' RACE. TCRdb re-called the 5' RACE reads and gives one entry per CDR3 protein, without DNA. This sample's table reports nearly 90,000 distinct CDR3 sequences. Regarding the study as a whole: For CXCR3-positive naive cells, TRB CDR3s were more hydrophobic than those of CXCR3-negative naive cells.

For these receptors, no antigen is known. Sequenced sample: naive CXCR3+ CD8+ T cells from blood. As for subset: CD45RO-CCR7+CD27+CD95- naive CD8+ T cells expressing CXCR3 (TNR3+). The receptors here all came from a human donor in good health. Some clones in this sample may be carry-over from other donors' samples.

The chain's CDR3 is CASSLSSVPSYEQYF. The V call is TRBV28, the J call TRBJ2-7; TCRdb's D call, TRBD2, is unchecked because there is no DNA. CDR1 is MDHEN, CDR2 SYDVKM, per germline. CDR3 length: 15 amino acids.

V and J are TRBV7-9 and TRBJ2-1; TCRdb's D call, TRBD2, is unchecked because there is no DNA. The CDR3 has 14 amino acids. In germline, CDR1 is SEHNR, CDR2 FQNEAQ (reference sequence). Here the CDR3 reads CASSLELVSDEQFF. Supplemented by reference TRBV7-9 and TRBJ2-1, the full variable domain reads DTGVSQNPRHKITKRGQNVTFRCDPISEHNRLYWYRQTLGQGPEFLTYFQNEAQLEKSRLLSDRFSAERPKGSFSTLEIQRTEQGDSAMYLCASSLELVSDEQFFGPGTRLTVL.

The chain employs TRBV14 and TRBJ2-5; TCRdb's assignment of TRBD2 cannot be checked, as there is no DNA. The germline V gene has CDR1 SGHDN and CDR2 FVKESK. CDR3 length: 15 amino acids. This CDR3 is CASSPGTSGQETQYF.

CDR3 loop: CASSLAGGEQYF. The chain combines TRBV28 with TRBJ2-7; TCRdb indicates TRBD1, and absent DNA this call remains unverified. Per germline, CDR1 MDHEN and CDR2 SYDVKM. The CDR3 runs to 12 residues.

The rearrangement links TRBV12-3 or TRBV12-4 to TRBJ2-1; without DNA, the TCRdb call of TRBD2 cannot be checked. The CDR3 runs to 13 residues. The CDR3 region is CASWDSNYNEQFF.

The chain joins TRBV20-1 to TRBJ1-1; TCRdb lists TRBD1, though no DNA is available to test this call. Per the germline V gene, CDR1 is DFQATT and CDR2 is SNEGSKA (reference sequence). The CDR3 loop spans 16 amino acids. The CDR3 region is CSARGTPDGGNTEAFF.

The J gene is TRBJ2-1, the V gene TRBV11-2. The CDR3 is 15 residues long. CDR1 is SGHAT, CDR2 FQNNGV, per germline. The CDR3 loop is CASSLDFGVDNEQFF. The whole variable domain, filled in from reference TRBV11-2 and TRBJ2-1, reads EAGVAQSPRYKIIEKRQSVAFWCNPISGHATLYWYQQILGQGPKLLIQFQNNGVVDDSQLPKDRFSAERLKGVDSTLKIQPAKLEDSAVYLCASSLDFGVDNEQFFGPGTRLTVL.

The chain is built from TRBV2 and TRBJ1-1; TCRdb lists TRBD1, though no DNA is available to test this call. This CDR3 comprises 14 residues. Germline-derived CDR1 and CDR2 are SNHLY and FYNNEI. The CDR3 is CASSRTDMNTEAFF.

This rearrangement joins TRBV6-5 to TRBJ2-2; TCRdb returns TRBD2, unconfirmable since there is no DNA. The germline CDR1 and CDR2 sequences are MNHEY and SVGAGI. The CDR3 is made up of 15 amino acids. CDR3 sequence reads: CASTESGTYTGELFF.

V usage is TRBV29-1 and J usage is TRBJ1-5; checking the TCRdb D call of TRBD1 is not possible without DNA. The CDR3 covers 14 residues. Germline V gives CDR1 SQVTM, CDR2 ANQGSEA. CDR3 sequence reads: CSVLTGGMDQPQHF.

The CDR3: CSVGLRTTNNEQFF. This chain links TRBV29-1 with TRBJ2-1; TCRdb outputs TRBD1, but without DNA this stays unchecked. Germline CDR1 reads SQVTM; CDR2 reads ANQGSEA. The CDR3 runs 14 residues.

The chain couples TRBV28 to TRBJ2-7; the D call from TCRdb, TRBD2, cannot be confirmed without DNA. Looked up from germline, CDR1 is MDHEN and CDR2 is SYDVKM. The CDR3 totals 13 residues. This CDR3 reads CASSFLRRGEQYF.

V and J are TRBV10-2 and TRBJ2-7. The CDR3 contains 12 residues. The germline CDR1 and CDR2 sequences are WSHSY and SAAADI. CDR3 residues: CASSLGQIEQYF.

The V call is TRBV5-1, the J call TRBJ2-7; TCRdb's D call of TRBD1 is untestable without DNA. CDR1 and CDR2 (germline): SGHRS, YFSETQ. The CDR3 is 11 residues long. CDR3 region: CASTSTGEQYF.

The chain combines TRBV3-1 with TRBJ2-1; TCRdb outputs TRBD2, but without DNA this stays unchecked. The CDR3 is made up of 16 amino acids. Germline loops: CDR1 LGHDT, CDR2 YNNKEL (reference sequence). The CDR3 sequence is CASSREAGGSYNEQFF.

The chain joins TRBV28 to TRBJ1-5. The CDR3 has 14 amino acids. CDR1 and CDR2 from the germline V gene are MDHEN and SYDVKM. This CDR3 reads CASSNSRVNQPQHF. The entire variable domain, with the rest obtained from reference TRBV28 and TRBJ1-5, is as follows: DVKVTQSSRYLVKRTGEKVFLECVQDMDHENMFWYRQDPGLGLRLIYFSYDVKMKEKGDIPEGYSVSREKKERFSLILESASTNQTSMYLCASSNSRVNQPQHFGDGTRLSIL.